This T cell receptor (beta chain) came from a study of shared clonotypes between healthy human individuals. Study-wide context: There were three CD4 naive, three CD4 memory, two CD8 naive and one CD8 memory plates per donor.

The CDR3 sequence is 11 residues long. Looked up from germline, CDR1 is DFQATT and CDR2 is SNEGSKA (reference sequence). Losses at the gene ends were 6 bases for V and 10 bases for J; bases not matched to a gene: 4. The table came from immunoSEQ multiplex PCR; TCRdb's copy has only in-frame clones and leaves some out. Of roughly 2 million clones listed, 85% to 95% were seen once; the top ten hold approximately 0.13%. The chain combines TRBV20-1 with TRBJ2-2; TRBD1 matches 8 bases. Material: naive CD4+ T cells sorted from blood. Subset described: CD45RA+ positively selected. The TCR sequence derives from a man younger than 35 in good health. The CDR3 nucleotides read TGCAGTGCAGACAGGGGCCCGGAGCTGTTTTTT. Amino acids: CSADRGPELFF.